A single sample is the source of the 9 T cell receptor beta chains below, sequenced in a study of low-dose radiotherapy and immunotherapy resistance in tumors (dated by TCRdb to between 2022 and 2023). The sequencing machine was an Illumina HiSeq 2500. First-strand cDNA was synthesized with Superscript III and a set of TRAV- and TRBV-specific primers, covering both TCRalpha and TCRbeta chains. TCRs were amplified with Phusion for 20 PCR cycles, with a constant-region primer paired with the adapter attached to the V primers. TCRdb ran its own pipeline on the public reads, namely fastp trimming at Q25 and MiXCR clone calling, and kept in-frame beta chains. Here each entry gathers all rows of one CDR3 protein and keeps the most common genes and DNA. This sample lists 65,000 to 85,000 distinct CDR3 sequences; 15% to 20% were detected once. Of the sample, 1.3% to 1.5% is held by the ten largest clones.

What this sample's time point label stands for: after trial treatment. Explained via the paper, the treatment or condition label denotes: LDRT plus nivolumab, ipilimumab, low-dose cyclophosphamide and aspirin (RACIN trial). The sample in question was PBMCs, obtained after low-dose radiotherapy plus immunotherapy. The receptors here all came from a male donor with prostate cancer.

As for this clonotype: One base separates it from a far larger clone, so it is likely a read error. The chain is built from TRBV5-1 and TRBJ2-1, with D unresolved. With 3 bases removed from V and 10 bases from J, the gap between germline ends came to 14 bases. Germline V gene sequence: CDR1 SGHRS, CDR2 YFSETQ. The CDR3 sequence is 13 residues long. CDR3 DNA sequence: TGCGCCAGCAGCTGGGGTGTGGTAGCCGAGCAGTTCTTC. It is translated as CASSWGVVAEQFF.

This clonotype was observed many times. The genes are TRBV29-1 and TRBJ1-1; D remains ambiguous. Trimming shortened V by 2 bases and J by 6 bases, and 10 bases separated the two germline ends. CDR1 and CDR2 from the germline V gene are SQVTM and ANQGSEA. The CDR3 totals 12 residues. The CDR3: CSVETGRPEAFF. The CDR3 nucleotides are TGCAGCGTTGAAACGGGGAGACCTGAAGCTTTCTTT.

Ten or more counts support this clonotype. V gene TRBV5-5 combines with J gene TRBJ2-7; the D is unclear. With 4 bases removed from V and 6 bases from J, the gap between germline ends came to 8 bases. CDR1 and CDR2 (germline): SGHKS, YYEKEE (reference sequence). This CDR3 contains 11 residues. The CDR3 DNA reads TGTGCCAGCAGCATGTACAGCGAGCAGTACTTC. It translates to CASSMYSEQYF.

The rearrangement joins TRBV10-3 to TRBJ2-6; no reliable D call. The CDR3 is made up of 17 amino acids. V gave up 0 bases and J gave up 0 bases, with 9 bases separating them. CDR1 is ENHRY and CDR2 is SYGVKD in the germline V gene. DNA of the CDR3: TGTGCCATCAGTGAGTCATTGGCCTCCTCTGGGGCCAACGTCCTGACTTTC. Amino acids: CAISESLASSGANVLTF.

This chain connects TRBV5-1 to TRBJ1-1; 7 nucleotides agree with TRBD1. Unmatched junction bases numbered 7, after V lost 0 bases and J lost 5 bases. Germline CDR1 is SGHRS and CDR2 is YFSETQ. The CDR3 consists of 15 residues. CDR3 in amino acids: CASSLGGDSSTEAFF. The DNA for the CDR3 is TGCGCCAGCAGCTTGGGCGGGGACAGCTCGACTGAAGCTTTCTTT. The variable domain in full, completed from reference TRBV5-1 and TRBJ1-1, reads KAGVTQTPRYLIKTRGQQVTLSCSPISGHRSVSWYQQTPGQGLQFLFEYFSETQRNKGNFPGRFSGRQFSNSRSEMNVSTLELGDSALYLCASSLGGDSSTEAFFGQGTRLTVV.

There are many counts of this clonotype. The CDR3 region has the DNA TGTGCCAGCAGCCAAGCCGGGAGGGGCAATGAGCAGTTCTTC. This codes for CASSQAGRGNEQFF. The chain employs TRBV4-2 and TRBJ2-1; 8 bases map to TRBD2. CDR3 length: 14 residues. Trimming took 1 base from V and 6 from J; bases not matched to a gene: 2. Germline V CDR1 and CDR2: LGHNA, YNFKEQ.

This clonotype was counted at least ten times. This rearrangement joins TRBV7-9 to TRBJ1-2; D is undetermined. Germline CDR1 and CDR2: SEHNR and FQNEAQ (reference sequence). This CDR3 contains 13 residues. With 4 bases removed from V and 5 bases from J, the gap between germline ends came to 11 bases. The CDR3 is CASSSGVIYGYTF. In DNA form, the CDR3 reads TGTGCCAGCAGCTCCGGGGTCATATATGGCTACACCTTC.

This clonotype was detected ten times or more. The rearrangement links TRBV29-1 to TRBJ1-2, with 8 bases fitting TRBD1. In germline, CDR1 is SQVTM, CDR2 ANQGSEA. J lost 8 bases, V lost 3 bases, and 8 bases had no gene match. This CDR3 spans 13 amino acids. Here the CDR3 DNA reads TGCAGCGTTGATGTCCAGGGGGCGCGGGGCTACACCTTC. This translates into CSVDVQGARGYTF.

This clonotype showed up many times. The J gene is TRBJ2-2, the V gene TRBV6-2 or TRBV6-3; D unresolved. Germline values: CDR1 MNHEY, CDR2 SVGEGT. The CDR3 spans 14 residues. Trimming took off 10 bases at V and 3 bases at J, with 15 bases between the two ends. In DNA, the CDR3 is TGTGCCACCCAGCGCACTTTACACACCGGGGAGCTGTTTTTT. Translated, it gives CATQRTLHTGELFF.